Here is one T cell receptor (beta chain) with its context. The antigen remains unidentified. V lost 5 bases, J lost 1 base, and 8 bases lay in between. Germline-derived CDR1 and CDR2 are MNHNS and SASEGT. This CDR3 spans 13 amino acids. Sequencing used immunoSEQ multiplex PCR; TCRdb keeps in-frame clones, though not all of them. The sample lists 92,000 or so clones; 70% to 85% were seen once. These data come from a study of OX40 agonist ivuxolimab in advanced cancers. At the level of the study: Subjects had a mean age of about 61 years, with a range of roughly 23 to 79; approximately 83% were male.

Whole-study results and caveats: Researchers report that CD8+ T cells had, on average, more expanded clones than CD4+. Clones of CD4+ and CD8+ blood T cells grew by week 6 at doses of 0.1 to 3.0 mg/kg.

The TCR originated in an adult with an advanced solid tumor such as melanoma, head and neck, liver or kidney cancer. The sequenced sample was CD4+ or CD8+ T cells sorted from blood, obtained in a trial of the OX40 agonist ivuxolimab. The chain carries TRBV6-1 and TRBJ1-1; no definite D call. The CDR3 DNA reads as TGTGCCAGCAGTTCAACACCGAACACTGAAGCTTTCTTT. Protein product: CASSSTPNTEAFF.